Below are 15 T cell receptor beta chains sequenced from a single sample in a study of OX40 agonist ivuxolimab in advanced cancers. Only in-frame clones appear in the TCRdb table, and some are missing; sequencing was by immunoSEQ multiplex PCR. Of some 59,000 clones in the sample, 82% are singletons; the top ten hold more than 3%. The sample consisted of CD4+ or CD8+ T cells sorted from blood, taken in a trial of the OX40 agonist ivuxolimab. Source of these receptors: an adult with an advanced solid tumor such as melanoma, head and neck, liver or kidney cancer.

The chain recombines TRBV7-2 with TRBJ1-1; TRBD1 agrees at 8 bases. V was clipped by 5 bases and J by 5 bases; unmatched bases: 4. The V gene's germline CDR1 is SGHTA and CDR2 FQGNSA. This CDR3 has 13 residues. The DNA of the CDR3 is TGTGCCAGCAGCCCGGACAGGGTTACTGAAGCTTTCTTT. It codes for CASSPDRVTEAFF.

This clone has just one count. The CDR3 region has the DNA TGTGCCATCAGTGAGTTGGGGGCTCCCACCTTC. Its protein product is CAISELGAPTF. J is TRBJ1-2 and V is TRBV10-3, with D possibly matching TRBD1 (6 bases). Germline V gene data show CDR1 as ENHRY and CDR2 as SYGVKD. CDR3 size: 11 residues. The V end lost 1 base, the J end lost 13 bases, and 10 bases lay between the germline ends.

This clone was recorded a few times. The rearrangement links TRBV15 to TRBJ1-1, with 8 bases lining up with TRBD1. After removal of 2 bases from V and 0 bases from J, the junction contained 2 bases not matched to a gene. This CDR3 region has 15 residues. The germline V gene encodes CDR1 LNHNV and CDR2 YYDKDF (reference sequence). Written as DNA, the CDR3 is TGTGCCACCAGCAGAAGGGGACAGGTGAACACTGAAGCTTTCTTT. The encoded protein is CATSRRGQVNTEAFF. Full variable domain (outside the CDR3, taken from reference TRBV15 and TRBJ1-1): DAMVIQNPRYQVTQFGKPVTLSCSQTLNHNVMYWYQQKSSQAPKLLFHYYDKDFNNEADTPDNFQSRRPNTSFCFLDIRSPGLGDTAMYLCATSRRGQVNTEAFFGQGTRLTVV.

CDR3 sequence: CAWRPTGTDYGYTF. CDR3 nucleotide sequence: TGTGCCTGGAGGCCCACCGGGACGGACTATGGCTACACCTTC. The rearrangement links TRBV30 to TRBJ1-2; tentatively, D is TRBD1 (5 bases). The germline gives CDR1 GTSNPN, CDR2 SVGIG (reference sequence). V was shortened by 3 bases and J by 3 bases, with 14 bases between the two germline ends. The CDR3 sequence is 14 residues long.

A word on this clone: Other DNA sequences in the sample encode the same CDR3. This chain joins TRBV28 and TRBJ1-2, with a possible D match to TRBD1 (5 bases). V dropped 3 bases and J dropped 1 base, with 15 bases sitting between them. This CDR3 is built from 16 residues. CDR1 is MDHEN and CDR2 is SYDVKM in the germline V gene. CDR3 residues: CASSFLGERFNYGYTF. The CDR3 bases are TGTGCCAGCAGTTTTTTAGGGGAGAGGTTTAACTATGGCTACACCTTC.

V and J are TRBV7-8 and TRBJ2-7, with 7 nucleotides matching TRBD1. Germline V CDR1 and CDR2: SGHVS, FQNEAQ. The CDR3 totals 15 residues. V dropped 5 bases and J dropped 7; count of bases not matched to a gene: 14. This CDR3 is CASSSRPQGNLEQYF. The CDR3 DNA follows: TGTGCCAGCAGCAGCCGGCCACAGGGGAATCTAGAGCAGTACTTC.

J is TRBJ1-2 and V is TRBV27; D is perhaps TRBD1 (5 bases). V was clipped by 5 bases and J by 8 bases, with 27 bases between them. The V gene's germline CDR1 is MNHEY and CDR2 SMNVEV (reference sequence). This CDR3 contains 17 residues. The CDR3 bases are TGTGCCAGCAGTCCTTCCGACAGTACCGTTTGGTCGTACGGCTACACCTTC. Amino acid sequence: CASSPSDSTVWSYGYTF.

The chain employs TRBV6-5 and TRBJ1-2; tentative D call: TRBD1 (6 bases). Germline lookup yields CDR1 MNHEY and CDR2 SVGAGI. The CDR3 consists of 12 residues. V was pared by 4 bases and J by 8 bases, with 11 bases between. The CDR3 DNA reads TGTGCCAGCAGTTCGACGGGGGGCGGCTACACCTTC. Its translation: CASSSTGGGYTF.

J is TRBJ1-5 and V is TRBV7-2, with TRBD1 as a possible D gene (6 bases). Germline assignment: CDR1 SGHTA and CDR2 FQGNSA. The CDR3 has 15 residues. V lost 1 base to trimming and J lost 7 bases, with 14 bases between them. Here the CDR3 reads CASSLGRGAGQPQHF. The DNA of the CDR3 is TGTGCCAGCAGCTTAGGGCGGGGGGCAGGACAGCCCCAGCATTTT.

The chain employs TRBV9 and TRBJ2-7; perhaps TRBD2 as D (6 bases). The CDR3 is 15 residues long. CDR1 SGDLS and CDR2 YYNGEE come from the germline V gene. V lost 3 bases and J 5 bases, leaving 18 bases between the germline ends. The chain's CDR3 is CASSATGTPIHEQYF. The DNA for the CDR3 is TGTGCCAGCAGCGCCACCGGGACTCCCATTCACGAGCAGTACTTC.

This sequence joins TRBV7-9 and TRBJ1-3, with D hard to call. Germline CDR1 and CDR2: SEHNR and FQNEAQ (reference sequence). This CDR3 region has 16 residues. Trimming shortened V by 0 bases and J by 0 bases, and 9 bases separated the two germline ends. CDR3 amino acids: CASSLAQPGSGNTIYF. The CDR3, as DNA: TGTGCCAGCAGCTTAGCCCAGCCAGGCTCTGGAAACACCATATATTTT.

V and J are TRBV7-2 and TRBJ1-2, with 11 bases fitting TRBD1. This CDR3 is built from 16 residues. The V and J ends lost 5 bases and 7 bases, in that order; junction bases with no gene match: 12. CDR1 and CDR2 (germline): SGHTA, FQGNSA. The CDR3 region is CASSRIPGQGGSGYTF. The DNA for the CDR3 is TGTGCCAGCAGCCGCATTCCGGGACAGGGGGGAAGTGGCTACACCTTC. The variable domain in full, completed from reference TRBV7-2 and TRBJ1-2, reads GAGVSQSPSNKVTEKGKDVELRCDPISGHTALYWYRQSLGQGLEFLIYFQGNSAPDKSGLPSDRFSAERTGGSVSTLTIQRTQQEDSAVYLCASSRIPGQGGSGYTFGSGTRLTVV.

J is TRBJ2-7 and V is TRBV10-3, with a weak D call TRBD1 (5 bases). The germline V gene has CDR1 ENHRY and CDR2 SYGVKD. Trimming shortened V by 0 bases and J by 6 bases, and 6 bases separated the two germline ends. The CDR3 has 12 amino acids. Here the CDR3 reads CAISESRGEQYF. In nucleotides, the CDR3 is TGTGCCATCAGTGAGTCAAGGGGCGAGCAGTACTTC.

V is TRBV2 and J is TRBJ1-4; TRBD1 agrees at 8 bases. Germline trimming cut 6 bases from V and 5 bases from J; bases unmatched to any gene: 5. CDR1 is SNHLY, CDR2 FYNNEI, per germline. This CDR3 is built from 14 residues. CDR3 amino acids: CASRKQGVNEKLFF. The CDR3, as DNA: TGTGCCAGCAGGAAACAGGGGGTGAATGAAAAACTGTTTTTT.

The V and J genes are TRBV6-5 and TRBJ1-2; TRBD1 matches 7 bases. This CDR3 region has 13 residues. CDR1 and CDR2 (germline): MNHEY, SVGAGI. J lost 4 bases, V lost 10 bases, and 9 bases had no gene match. CDR3 sequence reads: CATQAGTAYGYTF. In nucleotides, the CDR3 is TGTGCCACCCAAGCCGGGACAGCCTATGGCTACACCTTC.